This TCR beta chain was sequenced for a study of blood T cell repertoires in COVID-19. Trimming at V came to 5 bases and at J to 10 bases, leaving 11 bases not matched to a gene. Germline V gene lookup returns CDR1 SGHRS and CDR2 YFSETQ. The CDR3 covers 15 residues. Original methodology: Amplification of reference gene primers was used by the study to estimate nucleated cell counts. Method: immunoSEQ multiplex PCR; TCRdb's copy keeps in-frame clones and lacks some. V, J and clone size derive from that table, while D and trimming were established from the DNA sequence. The table lists around 150,000 clones, roughly 82% of them singletons.

This chain uses TRBV5-1 with TRBJ1-4; 10 bases line up with TRBD1. The material sequenced was peripheral blood. This receptor was taken from a woman between 45 and 65 years old in a cohort sampled during active or convalescent COVID-19. The CDR3 DNA reads TGCGCCAGCAGACCTTCCGGGACAGGGGCCGGAAAACTGTTTTTT. It encodes CASRPSGTGAGKLFF.